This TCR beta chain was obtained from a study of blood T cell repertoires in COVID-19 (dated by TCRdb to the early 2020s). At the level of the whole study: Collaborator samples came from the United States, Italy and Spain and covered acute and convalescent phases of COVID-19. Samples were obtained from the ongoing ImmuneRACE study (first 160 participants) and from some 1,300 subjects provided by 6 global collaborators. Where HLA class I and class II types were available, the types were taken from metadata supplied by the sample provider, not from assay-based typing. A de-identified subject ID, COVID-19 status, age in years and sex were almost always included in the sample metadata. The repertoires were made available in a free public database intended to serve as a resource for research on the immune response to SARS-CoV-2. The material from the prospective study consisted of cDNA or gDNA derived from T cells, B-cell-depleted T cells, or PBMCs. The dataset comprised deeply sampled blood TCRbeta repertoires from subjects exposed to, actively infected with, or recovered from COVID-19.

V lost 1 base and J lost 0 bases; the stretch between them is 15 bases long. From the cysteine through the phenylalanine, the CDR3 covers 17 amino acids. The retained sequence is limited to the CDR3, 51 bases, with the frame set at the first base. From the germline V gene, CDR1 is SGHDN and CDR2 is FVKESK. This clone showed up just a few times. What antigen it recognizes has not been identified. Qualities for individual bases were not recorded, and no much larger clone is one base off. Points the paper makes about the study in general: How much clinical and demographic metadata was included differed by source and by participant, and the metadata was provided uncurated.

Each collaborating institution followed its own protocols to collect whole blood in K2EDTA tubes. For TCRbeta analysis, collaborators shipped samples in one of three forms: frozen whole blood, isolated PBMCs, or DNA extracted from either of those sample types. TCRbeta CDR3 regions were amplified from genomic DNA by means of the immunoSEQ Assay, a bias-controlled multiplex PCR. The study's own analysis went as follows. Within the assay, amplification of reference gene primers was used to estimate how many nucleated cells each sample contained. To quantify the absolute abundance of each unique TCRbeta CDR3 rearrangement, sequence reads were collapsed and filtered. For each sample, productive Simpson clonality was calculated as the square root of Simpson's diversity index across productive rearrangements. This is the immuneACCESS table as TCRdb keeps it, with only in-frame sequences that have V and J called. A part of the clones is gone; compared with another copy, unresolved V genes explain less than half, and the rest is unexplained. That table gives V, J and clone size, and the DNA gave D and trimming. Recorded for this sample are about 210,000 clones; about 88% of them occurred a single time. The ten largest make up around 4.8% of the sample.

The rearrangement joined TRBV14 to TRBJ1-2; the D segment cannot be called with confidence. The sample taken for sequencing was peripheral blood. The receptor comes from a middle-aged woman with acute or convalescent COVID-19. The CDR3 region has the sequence CASSQVTTLGPNYGYTF. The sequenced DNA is TGTGCCAGCAGCCAAGTCACGACATTGGGCCCTAACTATGGCTACACCTTC.